This TCR beta chain was recorded in a study of CD8 T cells in ankylosing spondylitis. The authors made TCR beta libraries by quantitative 5'-RACE with molecular barcodes. TCRdb re-derived calls from the 5' RACE reads in MiXCR, one entry per CDR3 protein. The table lists roughly 240,000 distinct CDR3 sequences, less than 9.5% of them singletons. This clonotype occurred many times. The receptor's source is a female donor with ankylosing spondylitis or in good health (not recorded which). Input material: blood, either unsorted or a sorted T cell fraction (not recorded which).

CDR3 in DNA: TGCGCCAGCAGCCCCCCGGGACAGAACTATGGCTACACCTTC. It translates to CASSPPGQNYGYTF. The gene calls are TRBV5-1 and TRBJ1-2; 7 nucleotides align to TRBD1. The V and J ends lost 4 bases and 2 bases, in that order; junction bases with no gene match: 5. Per germline, CDR1 SGHRS and CDR2 YFSETQ. CDR3 length equals 14 residues.